This T cell receptor beta chain was found in a study of a mutant IDH1 vaccine in newly diagnosed glioma. This clone was counted between two and nine times. Its cognate antigen is unknown. CDR1 SGHNT and CDR2 YYREEE come from the germline V gene (reference sequence). CDR3 length equals 12 residues. Here immunoSEQ multiplex PCR was the method, and the copy in TCRdb shows in-frame clones only, minus some. The data contain tens of thousands of clones, roughly 77% of them singletons. Time point meaning: week 47, end of study. Each vaccine dose was 300 ug of mutant IDH1 20-mer peptide, with topical imiquimod.

The receptor was derived from a man aged 40-55 years with glioma. Sequencing was performed on PBMCs, taken from a glioma patient whose treatment included an IDH1 peptide vaccine. The chain employs TRBV5-4 and TRBJ1-2; tentative D call: TRBD1 (5 bases). For the CDR3, the DNA is TGTGCTCACTCGCGGCAGGGAGGTGGCTACACCTTC. Translating gives CAHSRQGGGYTF.